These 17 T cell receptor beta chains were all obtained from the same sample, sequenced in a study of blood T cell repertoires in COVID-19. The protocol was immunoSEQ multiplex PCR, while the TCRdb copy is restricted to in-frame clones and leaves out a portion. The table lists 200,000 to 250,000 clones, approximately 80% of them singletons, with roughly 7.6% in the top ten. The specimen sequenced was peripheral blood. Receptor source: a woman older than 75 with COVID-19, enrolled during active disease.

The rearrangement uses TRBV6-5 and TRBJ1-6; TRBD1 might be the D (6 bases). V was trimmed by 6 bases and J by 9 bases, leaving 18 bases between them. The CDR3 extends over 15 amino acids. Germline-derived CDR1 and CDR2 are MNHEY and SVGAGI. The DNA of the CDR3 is TGTGCCAGCAGGCCCCGCGGGGGCTGGATTTCACCCCTCCACTTT. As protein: CASRPRGGWISPLHF.

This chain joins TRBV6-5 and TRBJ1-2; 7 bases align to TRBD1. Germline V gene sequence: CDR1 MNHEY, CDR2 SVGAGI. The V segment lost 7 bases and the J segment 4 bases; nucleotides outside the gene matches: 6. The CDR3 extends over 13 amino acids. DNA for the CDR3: TGTGCCAGCACGGCGGGACAGTTCTATGGCTACACCTTC. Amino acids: CASTAGQFYGYTF.

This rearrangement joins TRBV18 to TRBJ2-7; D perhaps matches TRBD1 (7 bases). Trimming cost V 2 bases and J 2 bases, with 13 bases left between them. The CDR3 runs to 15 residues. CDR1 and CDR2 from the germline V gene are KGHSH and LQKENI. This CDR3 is CASSPRRDSTYEQYF. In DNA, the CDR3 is TGTGCCAGCTCACCAAGGCGGGACAGTACCTACGAGCAGTACTTC.

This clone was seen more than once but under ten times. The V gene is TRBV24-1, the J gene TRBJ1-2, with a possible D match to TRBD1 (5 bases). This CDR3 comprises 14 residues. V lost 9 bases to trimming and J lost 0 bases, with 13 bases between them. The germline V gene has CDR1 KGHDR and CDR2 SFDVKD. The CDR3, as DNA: TGTGCCACCGCCGGGACTCGGCCTAACTATGGCTACACCTTC. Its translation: CATAGTRPNYGYTF.

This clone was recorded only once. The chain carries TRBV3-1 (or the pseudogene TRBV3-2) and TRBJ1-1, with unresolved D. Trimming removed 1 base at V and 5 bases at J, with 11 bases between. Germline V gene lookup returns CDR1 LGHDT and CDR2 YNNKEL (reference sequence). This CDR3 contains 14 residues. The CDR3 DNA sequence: TGTGCCAGCAGCCAAGTTAGCCGGGGTACTGAAGCTTTCTTT. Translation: CASSQVSRGTEAFF.

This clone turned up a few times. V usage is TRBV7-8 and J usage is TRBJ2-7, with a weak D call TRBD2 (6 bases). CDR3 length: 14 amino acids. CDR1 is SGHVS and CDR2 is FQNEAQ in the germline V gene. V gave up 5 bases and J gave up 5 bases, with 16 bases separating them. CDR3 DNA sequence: TGTGCCAGCAGCCCTAGGGGCGGGGTCCACGAGCAGTACTTC. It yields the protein CASSPRGGVHEQYF.

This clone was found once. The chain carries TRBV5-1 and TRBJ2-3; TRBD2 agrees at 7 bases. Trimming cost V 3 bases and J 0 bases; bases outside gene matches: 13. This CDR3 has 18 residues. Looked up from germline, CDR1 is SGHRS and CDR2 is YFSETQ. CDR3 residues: CASSWAVGGARSTDTQYF. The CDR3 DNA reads TGCGCCAGCAGCTGGGCGGTGGGAGGGGCGCGGAGCACAGATACGCAGTATTTT. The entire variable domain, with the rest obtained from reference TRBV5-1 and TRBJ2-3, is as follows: KAGVTQTPRYLIKTRGQQVTLSCSPISGHRSVSWYQQTPGQGLQFLFEYFSETQRNKGNFPGRFSGRQFSNSRSEMNVSTLELGDSALYLCASSWAVGGARSTDTQYFGPGTRLTVL.

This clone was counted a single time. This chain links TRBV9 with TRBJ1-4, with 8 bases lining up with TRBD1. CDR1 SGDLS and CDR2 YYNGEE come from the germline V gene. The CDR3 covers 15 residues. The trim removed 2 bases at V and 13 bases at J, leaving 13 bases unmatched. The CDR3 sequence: CASSVTGQVGSTLFF. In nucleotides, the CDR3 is TGTGCCAGCAGCGTCACGGGACAGGTGGGCAGTACACTGTTTTTT.

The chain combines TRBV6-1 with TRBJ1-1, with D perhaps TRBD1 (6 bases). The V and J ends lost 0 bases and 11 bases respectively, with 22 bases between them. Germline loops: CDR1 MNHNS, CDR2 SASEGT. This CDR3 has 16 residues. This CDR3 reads CASSEALQVPTGSAFF. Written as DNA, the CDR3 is TGTGCCAGCAGTGAAGCGCTTCAGGTCCCCACAGGGTCGGCTTTCTTT.

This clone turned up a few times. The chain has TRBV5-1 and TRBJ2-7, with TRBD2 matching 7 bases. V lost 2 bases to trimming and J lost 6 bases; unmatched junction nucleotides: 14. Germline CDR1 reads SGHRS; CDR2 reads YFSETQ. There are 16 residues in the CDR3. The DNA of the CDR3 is TGCGCCAGCAGCTTTGATGGCGGGAGTGCCGACTTCGAGCAGTACTTC. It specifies CASSFDGGSADFEQYF. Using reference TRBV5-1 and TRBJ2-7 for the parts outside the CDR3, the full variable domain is KAGVTQTPRYLIKTRGQQVTLSCSPISGHRSVSWYQQTPGQGLQFLFEYFSETQRNKGNFPGRFSGRQFSNSRSEMNVSTLELGDSALYLCASSFDGGSADFEQYFGPGTRLTVT.

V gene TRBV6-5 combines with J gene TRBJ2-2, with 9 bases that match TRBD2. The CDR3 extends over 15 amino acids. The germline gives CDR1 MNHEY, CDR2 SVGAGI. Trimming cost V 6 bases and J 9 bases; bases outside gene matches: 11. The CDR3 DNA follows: TGTGCCAGCAGCCCGGGGCGGGGGGGCTATCGGGAGCTGTTTTTT. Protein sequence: CASSPGRGGYRELFF.

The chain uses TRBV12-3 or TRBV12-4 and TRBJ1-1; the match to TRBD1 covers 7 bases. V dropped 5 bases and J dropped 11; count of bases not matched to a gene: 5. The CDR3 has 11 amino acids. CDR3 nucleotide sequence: TGTGCCAGCAGTGACAGGGTACAGGCTTTCTTT. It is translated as CASSDRVQAFF.

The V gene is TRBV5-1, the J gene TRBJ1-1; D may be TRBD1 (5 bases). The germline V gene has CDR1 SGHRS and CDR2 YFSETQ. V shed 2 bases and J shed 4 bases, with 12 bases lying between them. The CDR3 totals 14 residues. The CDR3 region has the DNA TGCGCCAGCAGCTTTGGGGCGGGGAGCACTGAAGCTTTCTTT. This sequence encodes CASSFGAGSTEAFF.

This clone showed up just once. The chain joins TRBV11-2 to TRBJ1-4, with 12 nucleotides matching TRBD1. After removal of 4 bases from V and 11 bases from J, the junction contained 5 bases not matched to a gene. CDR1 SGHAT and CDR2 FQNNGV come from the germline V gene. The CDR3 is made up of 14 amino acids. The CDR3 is CASSSGQGARKLFF. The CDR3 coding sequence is TGTGCCAGCAGCTCGGGACAGGGGGCGCGGAAACTGTTTTTT.

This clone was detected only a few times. The CDR3 reads CASSLQGAEDTQYF. The CDR3 nucleotides read TGTGCCAGCAGCCTACAGGGGGCTGAAGATACGCAGTATTTT. The chain carries TRBV5-5 and TRBJ2-3, with 9 nucleotides matching TRBD1. The CDR3 has 14 amino acids. The germline CDR1 and CDR2 sequences are SGHKS and YYEKEE (reference sequence). V lost 4 bases and J lost 5; bases outside the gene matches: 5.

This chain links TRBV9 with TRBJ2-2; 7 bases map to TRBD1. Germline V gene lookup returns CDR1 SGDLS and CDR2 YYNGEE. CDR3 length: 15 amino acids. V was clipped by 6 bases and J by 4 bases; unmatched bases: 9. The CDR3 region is CASNIQGSSTGELFF. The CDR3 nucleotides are TGTGCCAGCAACATACAGGGGTCGTCCACCGGGGAGCTGTTTTTT.

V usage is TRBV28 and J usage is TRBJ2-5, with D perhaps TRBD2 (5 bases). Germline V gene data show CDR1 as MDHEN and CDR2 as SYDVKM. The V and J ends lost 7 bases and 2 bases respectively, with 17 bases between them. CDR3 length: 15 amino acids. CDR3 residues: CASTTLRRDQETQYF. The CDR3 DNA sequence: TGTGCCAGCACCACCCTGAGACGGGATCAAGAGACCCAGTACTTC.